This T cell receptor (beta chain) came from a study of blood T cell repertoires in COVID-19. Study-wide context: Acute and convalescent COVID-19 samples came from the United States, Italy and Spain. T cells, B-cell-depleted T cells, or PBMCs supplied cDNA or gDNA.

Trimming left V 2 bases short and J 5 bases short, with 12 bases between. Germline CDR1 is SEHNR and CDR2 is FQNEAQ (reference sequence). The CDR3 runs to 15 residues. Authors' analysis steps: Nucleated cell counts were estimated from reference gene primer amplification. Sequenced by immunoSEQ multiplex PCR; TCRdb stores in-frame clones only, minus some. The V and J calls and clone size were taken over from that table, and D and trimming were inferred from the DNA. This table has 150,000 to 200,000 clones, around 85% appearing once. The sample taken for sequencing was peripheral blood. This receptor was taken from a woman in her sixties or seventies with acute or convalescent COVID-19. The chain uses TRBV7-9 and TRBJ2-2; weak D call: TRBD1 (6 bases). CDR3 bases: TGTGCCAGCAGCTTATTAGGTCAGGGGACCGGGGAGCTGTTTTTT. This codes for CASSLLGQGTGELFF. Drawing the rest from reference TRBV7-9 and TRBJ2-2, the complete variable domain is DTGVSQNPRHKITKRGQNVTFRCDPISEHNRLYWYRQTLGQGPEFLTYFQNEAQLEKSRLLSDRFSAERPKGSFSTLEIQRTEQGDSAMYLCASSLLGQGTGELFFGEGSRLTVL.